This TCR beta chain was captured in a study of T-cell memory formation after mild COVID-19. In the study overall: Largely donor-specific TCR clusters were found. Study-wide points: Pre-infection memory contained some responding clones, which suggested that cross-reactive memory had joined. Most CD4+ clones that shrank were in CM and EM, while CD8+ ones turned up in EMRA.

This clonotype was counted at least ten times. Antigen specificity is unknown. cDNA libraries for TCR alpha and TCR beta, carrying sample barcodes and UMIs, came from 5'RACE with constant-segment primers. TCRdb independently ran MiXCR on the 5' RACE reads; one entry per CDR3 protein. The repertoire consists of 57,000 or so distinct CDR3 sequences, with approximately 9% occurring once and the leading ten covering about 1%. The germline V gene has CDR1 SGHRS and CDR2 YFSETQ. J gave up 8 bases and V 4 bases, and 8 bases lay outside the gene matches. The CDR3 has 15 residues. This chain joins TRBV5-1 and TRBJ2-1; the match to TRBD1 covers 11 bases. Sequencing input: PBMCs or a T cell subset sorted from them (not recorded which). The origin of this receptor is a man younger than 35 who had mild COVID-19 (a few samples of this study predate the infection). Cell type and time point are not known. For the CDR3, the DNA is TGCGCCAGCAGCGCGGGACAGGGGGTAAACTATGAGCAGTTCTTC. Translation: CASSAGQGVNYEQFF.